This TCR beta chain was identified in a study of somatic mutations in cytotoxic T cells in rheumatoid arthritis. Using positive magnetic bead selection on an AutoMACS, CD4+ and CD8+ cells were isolated, after which their purity was checked by flow cytometry. TCRdb keeps only in-frame clones here, not all; method: immunoSEQ multiplex PCR. The sample carries more than 11,000 clones, roughly three quarters recorded once. The V end lost 8 bases, the J end lost 0 bases, and 7 bases lay between the germline ends. CDR3 length: 12 amino acids. Per germline, CDR1 LNHDA and CDR2 SQIVND (reference sequence). The material sequenced was CD8+ T cells sorted from blood. This sequence was found in an adult with rheumatoid arthritis. J is TRBJ1-1 and V is TRBV19; a possible D gene is TRBD1 (6 bases). The CDR3 DNA follows: TGTGCCAGTGGACAGCTGAACACTGAAGCTTTCTTT. It yields the protein CASGQLNTEAFF.